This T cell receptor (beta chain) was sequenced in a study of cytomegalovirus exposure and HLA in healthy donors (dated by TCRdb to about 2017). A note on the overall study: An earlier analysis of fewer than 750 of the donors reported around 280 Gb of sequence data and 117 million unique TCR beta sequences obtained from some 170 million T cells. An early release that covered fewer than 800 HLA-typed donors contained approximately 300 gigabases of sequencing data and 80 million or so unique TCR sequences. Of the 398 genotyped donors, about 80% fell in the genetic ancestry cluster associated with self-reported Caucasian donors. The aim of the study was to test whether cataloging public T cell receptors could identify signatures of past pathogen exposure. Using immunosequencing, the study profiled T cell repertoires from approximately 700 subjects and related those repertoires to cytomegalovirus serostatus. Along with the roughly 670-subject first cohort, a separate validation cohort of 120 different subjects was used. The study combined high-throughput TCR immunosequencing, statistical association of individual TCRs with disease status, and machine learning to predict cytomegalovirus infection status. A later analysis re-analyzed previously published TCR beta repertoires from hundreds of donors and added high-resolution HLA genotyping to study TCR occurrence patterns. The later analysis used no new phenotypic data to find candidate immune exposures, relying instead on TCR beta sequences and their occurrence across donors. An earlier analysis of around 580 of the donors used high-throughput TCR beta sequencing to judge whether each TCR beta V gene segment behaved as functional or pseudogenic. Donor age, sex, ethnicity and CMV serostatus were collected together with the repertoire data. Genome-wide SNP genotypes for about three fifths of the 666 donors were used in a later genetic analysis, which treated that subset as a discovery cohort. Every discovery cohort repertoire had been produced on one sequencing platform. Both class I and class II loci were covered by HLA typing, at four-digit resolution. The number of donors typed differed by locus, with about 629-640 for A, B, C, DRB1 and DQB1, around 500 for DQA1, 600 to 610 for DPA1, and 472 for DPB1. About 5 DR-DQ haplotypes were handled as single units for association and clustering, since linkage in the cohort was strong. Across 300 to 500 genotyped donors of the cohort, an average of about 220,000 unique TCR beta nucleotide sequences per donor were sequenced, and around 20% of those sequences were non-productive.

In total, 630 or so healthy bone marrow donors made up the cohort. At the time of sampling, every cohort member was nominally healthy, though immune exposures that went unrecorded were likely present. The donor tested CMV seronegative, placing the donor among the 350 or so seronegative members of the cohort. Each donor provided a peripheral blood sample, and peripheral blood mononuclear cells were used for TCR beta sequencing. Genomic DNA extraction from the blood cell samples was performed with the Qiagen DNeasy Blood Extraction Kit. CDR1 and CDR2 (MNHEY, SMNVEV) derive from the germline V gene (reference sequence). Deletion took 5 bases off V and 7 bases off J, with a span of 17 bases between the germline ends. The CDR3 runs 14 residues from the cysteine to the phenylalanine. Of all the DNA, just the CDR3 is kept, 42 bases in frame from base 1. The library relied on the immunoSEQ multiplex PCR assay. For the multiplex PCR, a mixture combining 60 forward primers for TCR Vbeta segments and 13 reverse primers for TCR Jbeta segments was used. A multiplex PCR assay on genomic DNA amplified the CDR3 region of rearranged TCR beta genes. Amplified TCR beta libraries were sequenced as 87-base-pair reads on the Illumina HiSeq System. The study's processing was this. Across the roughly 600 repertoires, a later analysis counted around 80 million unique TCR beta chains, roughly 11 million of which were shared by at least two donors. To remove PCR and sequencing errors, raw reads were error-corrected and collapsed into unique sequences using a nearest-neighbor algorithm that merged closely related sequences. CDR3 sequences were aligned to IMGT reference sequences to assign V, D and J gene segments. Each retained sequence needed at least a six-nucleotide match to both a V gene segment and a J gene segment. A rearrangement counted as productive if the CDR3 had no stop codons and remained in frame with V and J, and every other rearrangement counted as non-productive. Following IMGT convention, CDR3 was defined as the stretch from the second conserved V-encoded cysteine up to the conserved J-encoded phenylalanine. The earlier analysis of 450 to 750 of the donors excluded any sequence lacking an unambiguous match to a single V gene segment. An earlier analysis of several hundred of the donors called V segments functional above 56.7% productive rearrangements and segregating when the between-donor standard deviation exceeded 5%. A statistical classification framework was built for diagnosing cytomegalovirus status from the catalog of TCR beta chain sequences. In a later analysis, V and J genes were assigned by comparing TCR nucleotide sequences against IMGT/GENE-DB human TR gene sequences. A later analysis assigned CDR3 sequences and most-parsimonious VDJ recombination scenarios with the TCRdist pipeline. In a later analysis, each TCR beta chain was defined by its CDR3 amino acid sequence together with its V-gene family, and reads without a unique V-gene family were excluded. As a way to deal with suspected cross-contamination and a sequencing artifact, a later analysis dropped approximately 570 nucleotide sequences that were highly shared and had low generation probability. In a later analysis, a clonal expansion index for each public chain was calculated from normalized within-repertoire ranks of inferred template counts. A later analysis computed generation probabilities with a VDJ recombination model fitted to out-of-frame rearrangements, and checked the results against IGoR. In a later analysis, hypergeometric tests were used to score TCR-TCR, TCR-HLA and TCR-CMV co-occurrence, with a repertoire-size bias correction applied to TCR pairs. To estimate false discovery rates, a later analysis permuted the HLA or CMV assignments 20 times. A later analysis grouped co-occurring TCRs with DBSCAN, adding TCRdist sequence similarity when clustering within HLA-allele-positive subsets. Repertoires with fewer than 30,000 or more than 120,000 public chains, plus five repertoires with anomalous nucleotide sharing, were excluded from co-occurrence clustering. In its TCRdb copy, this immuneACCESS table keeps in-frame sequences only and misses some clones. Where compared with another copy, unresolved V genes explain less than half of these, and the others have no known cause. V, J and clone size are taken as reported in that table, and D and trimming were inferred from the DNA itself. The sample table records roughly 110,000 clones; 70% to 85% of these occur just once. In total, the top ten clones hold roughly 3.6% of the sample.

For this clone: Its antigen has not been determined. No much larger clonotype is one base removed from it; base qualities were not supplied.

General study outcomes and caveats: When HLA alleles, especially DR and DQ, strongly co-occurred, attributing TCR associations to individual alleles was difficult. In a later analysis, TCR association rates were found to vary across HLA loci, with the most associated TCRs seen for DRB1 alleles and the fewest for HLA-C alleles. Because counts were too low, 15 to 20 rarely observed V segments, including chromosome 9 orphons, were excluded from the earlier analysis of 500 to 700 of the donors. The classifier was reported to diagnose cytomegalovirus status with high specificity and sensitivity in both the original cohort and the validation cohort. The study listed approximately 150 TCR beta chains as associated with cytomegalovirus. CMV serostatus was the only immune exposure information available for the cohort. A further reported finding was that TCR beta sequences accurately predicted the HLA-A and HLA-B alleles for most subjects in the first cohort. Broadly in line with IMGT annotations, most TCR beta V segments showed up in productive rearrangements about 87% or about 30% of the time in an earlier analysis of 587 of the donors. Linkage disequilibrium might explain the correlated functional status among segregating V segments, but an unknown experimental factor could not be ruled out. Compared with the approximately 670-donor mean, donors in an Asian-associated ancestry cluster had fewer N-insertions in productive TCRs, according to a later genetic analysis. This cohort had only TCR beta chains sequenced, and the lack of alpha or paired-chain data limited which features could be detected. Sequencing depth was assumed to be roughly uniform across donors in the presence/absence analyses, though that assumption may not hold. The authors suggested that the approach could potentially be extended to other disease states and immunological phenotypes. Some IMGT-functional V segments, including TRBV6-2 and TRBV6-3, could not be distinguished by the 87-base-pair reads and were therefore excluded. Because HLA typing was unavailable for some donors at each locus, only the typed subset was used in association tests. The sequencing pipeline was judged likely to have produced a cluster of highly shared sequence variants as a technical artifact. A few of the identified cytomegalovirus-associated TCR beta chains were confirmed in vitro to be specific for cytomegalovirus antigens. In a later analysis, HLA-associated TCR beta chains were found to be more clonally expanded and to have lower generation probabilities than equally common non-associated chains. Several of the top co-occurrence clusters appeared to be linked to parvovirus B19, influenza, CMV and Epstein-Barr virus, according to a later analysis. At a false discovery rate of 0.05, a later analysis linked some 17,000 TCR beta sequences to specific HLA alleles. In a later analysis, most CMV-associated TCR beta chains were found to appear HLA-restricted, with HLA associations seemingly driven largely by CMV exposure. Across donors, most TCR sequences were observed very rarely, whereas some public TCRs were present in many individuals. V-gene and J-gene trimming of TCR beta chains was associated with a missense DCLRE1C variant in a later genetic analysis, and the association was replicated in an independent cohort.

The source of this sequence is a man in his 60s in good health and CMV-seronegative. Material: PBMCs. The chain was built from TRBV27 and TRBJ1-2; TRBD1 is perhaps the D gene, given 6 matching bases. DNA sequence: TGTGCCAGCAGTCCCTGGGACACTCCAGCTGGCTACACCTTC. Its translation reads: CASSPWDTPAGYTF.